This T cell receptor (beta chain) was found in a study of CD8 T cells in ankylosing spondylitis (dated 2017 in TCRdb). Context from the whole study: The study set out to find disease-linked TCR variants by profiling T cell receptor beta repertoires in ankylosing spondylitis patients and healthy donors. In total, the full study cohort was made up of about 110 healthy donors and 25 or so ankylosing spondylitis patients. Samples of peripheral blood were taken, and for ankylosing spondylitis patients, synovial fluid was collected as well.

TCRdb shows the sequencer as Illumina HiSeq 2500. TCR beta libraries were prepared by quantitative 5'-RACE with molecular barcodes. Processing in the source paper ran as follows. To identify disease-linked TCR variants, a new computational method was used, one built on a probabilistic model of VDJ rearrangement. TCRdb passed the public sequencing reads through fastp at Q25 and MiXCR, retaining productive beta sequences. Rows merge per CDR3 protein into single entries with the most common DNA and genes. What appears here as the V and J calls and clone size reflects TCRdb's work, not the paper's. This sample has about 340,000 distinct CDR3 sequences in its table, and approximately 22% of those were observed once. Around 14% of the sample lies in the top ten. Relative to germline, V is 3 bases shorter and J is 2 bases shorter, with 11 bases between their ends. Counted from cysteine to phenylalanine, this CDR3 has 13 amino acids. The retained sequence is limited to the CDR3, 39 bases, with the frame set at the first base. As encoded in the germline V gene (reference sequence), CDR1 is DFQATT while CDR2 is SNEGSKA.

This clonotype was seen a few times. Its antigen is not yet known. Base qualities were left out, and no much larger clone turns up one base away. General findings and caveats noted by the study authors: The disease-linked clones showed a CD8+ phenotype and occurred at relatively low frequencies in peripheral blood. Significant enrichment of the disease-linked clones was reported in matched synovial fluid samples from ankylosing spondylitis patients. Some of the motif variants had been reported before in the synovial fluid and blood of reactive arthritis patients, a finding that suggests common disease-initiation mechanisms. Blood from ankylosing spondylitis patients appeared to be characterized by a TCR beta motif made up of under ten highly homologous amino acid variants.

The sequence is built from TRBV20-1 and TRBJ2-7; TRBD1 is a weak D gene call, 5 bases matching. This receptor was taken from a male donor with ankylosing spondylitis or in good health (not recorded which). The sequenced material came from blood, either unsorted or a sorted T cell fraction (not recorded which). DNA sequence: TGCAGTGCTAGTCCGGAAGGGGCCTACGAGCAGTACTTC. Its protein reads: CSASPEGAYEQYF.